One sample yielded the 9 T cell receptor beta chains listed below, sequenced in a study of blood T cells in healthy people across ages. A second PCR, run for roughly 7 to 11 cycles, used a sample-barcoded 5' primer plus a J-beta primer mix. TCRdb re-called the 5' RACE reads through MiXCR, storing one row per CDR3 protein. The profile shows approximately 600,000 distinct CDR3 sequences, 58% of them singletons. Sequencing was done on a sample of blood. Source of these receptors: a man aged 55 to 69 in good health.

In its sample, this clonotype was seen a few times. The gene calls are TRBV6-2 or TRBV6-3 and TRBJ2-1, with TRBD2 matching 9 bases. The CDR3 length is 16 residues. From germline, CDR1 is MNHEY and CDR2 SVGEGT. With V trimmed by 0 bases and J by 3 bases, 3 bases remained unmatched. CDR3 DNA sequence: TGTGCCAGCAGTTACTCGTCTAGCGGGGTCTACAATGAGCAGTTCTTC. Protein product: CASSYSSSGVYNEQFF.

Notes on this clonotype: The germline gene is not matched at one end of the junction; a read error may be the cause. The chain uses TRBV11-2 and TRBJ2-5, with 8 nucleotides matching TRBD1. Germline CDR1 SGHAT, CDR2 FQNNGV. The CDR3 consists of 16 residues. CDR3 region: CARSSLRTGPGRPQYF. CDR3 bases: TGTGCCAGGAGCTCCCTACGGACAGGGCCAGGGAGACCCCAGTACTTC.

The rearrangement joins TRBV5-1 to TRBJ2-5, with 8 positions matching TRBD1. CDR3 length equals 15 residues. Trimming removed 5 bases from V and 11 bases from J; junction bases left unmatched: 17. Germline loops: CDR1 SGHRS, CDR2 YFSETQ. The CDR3 reads CASSPGQVGPTEQYF. The CDR3 nucleotides are TGCGCCAGCAGTCCGGGACAGGTTGGGCCCACTGAGCAGTACTTC. Full variable domain (rest looked up from reference TRBV5-1 and TRBJ2-5): KAGVTQTPRYLIKTRGQQVTLSCSPISGHRSVSWYQQTPGQGLQFLFEYFSETQRNKGNFPGRFSGRQFSNSRSEMNVSTLELGDSALYLCASSPGQVGPTEQYFGPGTRLLVL.

This chain links TRBV4-1 with TRBJ1-5; maybe TRBD1 (5 bases). Trimming took off 1 base at V and 7 bases at J, with 14 bases between the two ends. The V gene's germline CDR1 is MGHRA and CDR2 YSYEKL. This CDR3 has 15 amino acids. DNA of the CDR3: TGCGCCAGCAGCCAAGTTGGGGGAGGAGGCCAGCCCCAGCATTTT. Translating it yields CASSQVGGGGQPQHF.

This clonotype showed up just a few times. The genes are TRBV7-2 and TRBJ2-5; the match to TRBD2 covers 10 bases. CDR1 and CDR2 (germline): SGHTA, FQGNSA. There are 17 residues in the CDR3. Trimming cost V 4 bases and J 5 bases; bases outside gene matches: 13. The chain's CDR3 is CASSSLAGGHSEETQYF. In DNA, the CDR3 is TGTGCCAGCAGCTCCTTAGCGGGGGGCCACTCGGAGGAGACCCAGTACTTC.

The J gene is TRBJ2-1, the V gene TRBV18; 8 bases are shared with TRBD1. V shed 0 bases and J 2 bases; nucleotides not matched to a gene: 3. Per germline, CDR1 KGHSH and CDR2 LQKENI. This CDR3 has 16 amino acids. This CDR3 reads CASSPPGTGPYNEQFF. DNA of the CDR3: TGTGCCAGCTCACCACCCGGGACAGGCCCCTACAATGAGCAGTTCTTC.

This chain uses TRBV4-1 with TRBJ2-5; D is possibly TRBD1 (6 bases). The CDR3 extends over 14 amino acids. Trimming took 4 bases from V and 1 from J, leaving 10 bases between them. Per the germline V gene, CDR1 is MGHRA and CDR2 is YSYEKL. The CDR3 nucleotides read TGCGCCAGCAGCCGGCCAGGGGCCCAAGAGACCCAGTACTTC. Its protein product is CASSRPGAQETQYF.

The rearrangement links TRBV12-3 or TRBV12-4 to TRBJ2-3; possibly TRBD2 for D (6 bases). The CDR3 spans 14 residues. The V gene lost 6 bases and the J gene lost 5 bases, with 15 bases spanning the gap. This CDR3 reads CASSGGVAGDTQYF. The CDR3 region has the DNA TGTGCCAGCAGCGGCGGGGTGGCCGGAGATACGCAGTATTTT.

Regarding this clonotype: One end of the junction does not line up with germline, which may come from a read error. The chain uses TRBV6-1 and TRBJ2-1, with unresolved D. The better agreement between TRBJ2-7 and the DNA end casts doubt on the J call. Germline values: CDR1 MNHNS, CDR2 SASEGT. This CDR3 is 15 amino acids long. The CDR3 nucleotides read TGTGCCAACAGTGAAGGAATGAGCTCCTACAATGAGCAGTACTTC. Protein sequence: CANSEGMSSYNEQYF.